The 11 T cell receptor beta chains below were found in one sample sequenced in a study of blood T cell repertoires in COVID-19. TCRdb's copy holds only in-frame clones and misses some; the assay was immunoSEQ multiplex PCR. The sample lists 250,000 to 350,000 clones, roughly 85% occurring once. The material sequenced was peripheral blood. These receptors all stem from a woman aged 25 to 39 with active or convalescent COVID-19.

The chain couples TRBV5-3 to TRBJ1-2; D not resolved. TRBV5-3 falls under the ORF class, with uncertain function. The V end lost 4 bases, the J end lost 0 bases, and 22 bases lay between the germline ends. The CDR3 runs to 18 residues. The CDR3 sequence is CARSPRGRVSLANYGYTF. The CDR3 bases are TGTGCCAGAAGCCCCAGAGGTAGAGTCAGTTTAGCTAACTATGGCTACACCTTC.

The rearrangement uses TRBV6-2 or TRBV6-3 and TRBJ1-1; 8 bases match TRBD1. The V and J ends lost 4 bases and 0 bases, in that order; junction bases with no gene match: 4. Germline V CDR1 and CDR2: MNHEY, SVGEGT. This CDR3 spans 15 amino acids. CDR3 residues: CASSLRTGMNTEAFF. In DNA, the CDR3 is TGTGCCAGCAGTTTGCGGACAGGGATGAACACTGAAGCTTTCTTT.

The genes are TRBV6-5 and TRBJ1-5, with a possible D match to TRBD1 (6 bases). V dropped 6 bases and J dropped 6 bases, with 15 bases sitting between them. CDR3 length equals 14 residues. CDR1 is MNHEY, CDR2 SVGAGI, per germline. CDR3 in amino acids: CASRNTGWGQPQHF. Written as DNA, the CDR3 is TGTGCCAGCAGAAACACAGGGTGGGGTCAGCCCCAGCATTTT.

A word on this clone: Within the sample, other DNA sequences also encode this same CDR3. This chain links TRBV4-3 with TRBJ1-2; the D gene is possibly TRBD1 (5 bases). The length of the CDR3 is 13 residues. V was cut by 0 bases and J by 7 bases, with 9 bases left in between. Germline V CDR1 and CDR2: LGHNA, YSLEER. CDR3 residues: CASSQEGVGGYTF. CDR3 nucleotides: TGCGCCAGCAGCCAAGAAGGGGTGGGTGGCTACACCTTC.

This chain joins TRBV2 and TRBJ1-1; D remains unclear. Trimming shortened V by 6 bases and J by 1 base, and 12 bases separated the two germline ends. The CDR3 spans 14 residues. In germline, CDR1 is SNHLY, CDR2 FYNNEI. In nucleotides, the CDR3 is TGTGCCAGCAGGCCCCAGGCTCCGAACACTGAAGCTTTCTTT. Its translation is CASRPQAPNTEAFF.

This clone has just a few counts. The J gene is TRBJ2-2, the V gene TRBV5-1, with 7 nucleotides matching TRBD2. From germline, CDR1 is SGHRS and CDR2 YFSETQ. CDR3 length: 14 amino acids. After removal of 7 bases from V and 3 bases from J, the junction contained 6 bases not matched to a gene. The CDR3 DNA is TGCGCCAGCCAGTGGGGAGGGGACACCGGGGAGCTGTTTTTT. It specifies CASQWGGDTGELFF. The full variable domain, its missing parts supplied by reference TRBV5-1 and TRBJ2-2, is KAGVTQTPRYLIKTRGQQVTLSCSPISGHRSVSWYQQTPGQGLQFLFEYFSETQRNKGNFPGRFSGRQFSNSRSEMNVSTLELGDSALYLCASQWGGDTGELFFGEGSRLTVL.

V is TRBV7-2 and J is TRBJ1-1; 8 bases match TRBD1. Unmatched junction bases numbered 16, after V lost 2 bases and J lost 2 bases. Per germline, CDR1 SGHTA and CDR2 FQGNSA. The CDR3 sequence is 19 residues long. CDR3 protein: CASSLSRDGQGRSNTEAFF. The CDR3 nucleotides are TGTGCCAGCAGCTTATCGCGAGACGGACAGGGAAGAAGTAACACTGAAGCTTTCTTT.

J is TRBJ2-1 and V is TRBV19; 11 bases are a match to TRBD1. The CDR3 length is 19 residues. The germline V gene encodes CDR1 LNHDA and CDR2 SQIVND (reference sequence). Losses at the gene ends were 5 bases for V and 12 bases for J; bases not matched to a gene: 24. CDR3: CASSFPGQGAQGWSSGQFF. In DNA, the CDR3 is TGTGCCAGTAGTTTCCCTGGACAGGGGGCGCAAGGTTGGAGTTCAGGGCAGTTCTTC.

The DNA for the CDR3 is TGTGCCAGCAGGGAGAGCTCCTATAATTCACCCCTCCACTTT. Translation gives CASRESSYNSPLHF. The rearrangement joins TRBV6-5 to TRBJ1-6; the D is unclear. Trimming took off 6 bases at V and 0 bases at J, with 6 bases between the two ends. Germline assignment: CDR1 MNHEY and CDR2 SVGAGI. There are 14 residues in the CDR3.

This clone was seen just once. V and J are TRBV27 and TRBJ1-6, with 7 bases matching TRBD1. The trim removed 5 bases at V and 6 bases at J, leaving 7 bases unmatched. The CDR3 contains 15 residues. Germline assignment: CDR1 MNHEY and CDR2 SMNVEV (reference sequence). DNA for the CDR3: TGTGCCAGCAGTCCGCCGGGACAGCCTAATTCACCCCTCCACTTT. The encoded protein is CASSPPGQPNSPLHF.

The chain carries TRBV6-2 or TRBV6-3 and TRBJ1-2; 9 bases are a match to TRBD1. Germline CDR1 and CDR2: MNHEY and SVGEGT. Trimming at V came to 6 bases and at J to 6 bases, leaving 11 bases not matched to a gene. There are 15 residues in the CDR3. The CDR3 loop reads CASRPPGTGIHGYTF. The CDR3 region has the DNA TGTGCCAGCAGACCTCCCGGGACAGGGATTCATGGCTACACCTTC.